This T cell receptor (beta chain) was recovered during a study of T cell responses to AZD1222 COVID-19 vaccine. General study results and limits: Nearly half of spike-specific TCRs reportedly target unmutated variant regions. Donors skewed white British and female; clonal diversity was possibly underestimated.

CDR1 SGHDT and CDR2 YYEEEE come from the germline V gene. V trimming: 3 bases; J trimming: 7 bases; junction bases outside the gene matches: 2. The CDR3 sequence is 14 residues long. To note about this clone: What it binds is not known.

Assay: immunoSEQ multiplex PCR; the TCRdb copy retains only in-frame clones and omits some. The sample has 100,000 to 120,000 clones; around nine tenths are singletons. The sample was peripheral blood, taken on day 0 of AZD1222 vaccination. The receptor comes from an adult in good health. J is TRBJ2-1 and V is TRBV5-6, with 12 positions matching TRBD2. Here the CDR3 reads CASSSSGRGNEQFF. The DNA of the CDR3 is TGTGCCAGCAGCTCTAGCGGGAGGGGGAATGAGCAGTTCTTC.